This entry describes one TCR beta chain. Its specificity is not known. The sample originates from a study of monozygotic twins with inflammatory bowel disease. Every TCR library used roughly 3,400 ng of total RNA. Eight reactions per sample, run separately, yielded cDNA. A template switching step added UMIs, each with a 6-nucleotide sample barcode. TCRdb reprocessed the 5' RACE reads and keeps a single row for each CDR3 protein, giving no DNA. The sample has approximately 400,000 distinct CDR3 sequences. Findings and limits, study-wide: The co-twins with IBD showed lower TCRbeta diversity (inverse Simpson) than their healthy siblings.

The germline CDR1 and CDR2 sequences are SGHAT and FQNNGV. CDR3 size: 13 residues. This TCR was sampled from a human donor with ulcerative colitis or Crohn's disease, or a healthy co-twin of an affected twin (not recorded which). Sequencing was performed on blood. The V call is TRBV11-2, the J call TRBJ1-5. The CDR3 loop reads CASSLEGYQPQHF.